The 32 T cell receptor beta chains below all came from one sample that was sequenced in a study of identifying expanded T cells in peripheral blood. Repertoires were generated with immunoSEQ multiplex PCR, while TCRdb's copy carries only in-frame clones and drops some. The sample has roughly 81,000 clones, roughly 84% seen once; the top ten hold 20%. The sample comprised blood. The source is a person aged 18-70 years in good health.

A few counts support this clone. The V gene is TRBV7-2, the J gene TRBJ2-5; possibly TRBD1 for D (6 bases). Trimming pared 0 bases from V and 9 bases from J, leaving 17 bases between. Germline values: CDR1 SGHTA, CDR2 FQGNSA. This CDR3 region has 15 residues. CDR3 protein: CASSLALQGQGAQYF. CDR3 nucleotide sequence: TGTGCCAGCAGCTTAGCGCTCCAGGGGCAAGGGGCCCAGTACTTC.

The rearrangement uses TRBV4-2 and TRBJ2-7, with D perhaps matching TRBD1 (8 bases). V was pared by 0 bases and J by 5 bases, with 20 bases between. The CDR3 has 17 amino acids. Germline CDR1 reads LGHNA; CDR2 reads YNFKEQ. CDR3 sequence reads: CASSQDLRGQGGHEQYF. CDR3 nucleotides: TGTGCCAGCAGCCAAGATCTGCGTGGACAGGGAGGGCACGAGCAGTACTTC.

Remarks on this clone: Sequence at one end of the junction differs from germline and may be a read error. In nucleotides, the CDR3 is TGTGCCAGCAGCAAAGACGGGGCGGCGTACGGGCAGTACTTC. As protein: CASSKDGAAYGQYF. The V gene is TRBV25-1, the J gene TRBJ2-7, with D perhaps TRBD1 or TRBD2 (5 bases each). Germline V gene data show CDR1 as MGHDK and CDR2 as SYGVNS. CDR3 length: 14 amino acids.

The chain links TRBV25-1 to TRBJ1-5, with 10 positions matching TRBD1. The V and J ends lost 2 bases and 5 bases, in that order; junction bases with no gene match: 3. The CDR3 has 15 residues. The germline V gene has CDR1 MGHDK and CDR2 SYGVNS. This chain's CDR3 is CASSEPGTGDQPQHF. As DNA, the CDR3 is TGTGCCAGCAGTGAACCTGGGACAGGGGATCAGCCCCAGCATTTT.

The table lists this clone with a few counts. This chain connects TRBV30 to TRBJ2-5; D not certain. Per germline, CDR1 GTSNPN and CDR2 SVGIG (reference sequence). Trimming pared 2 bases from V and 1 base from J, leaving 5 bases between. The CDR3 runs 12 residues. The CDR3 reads CAWSQTQETQYF. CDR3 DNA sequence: TGTGCCTGGAGTCAGACCCAAGAGACCCAGTACTTC.

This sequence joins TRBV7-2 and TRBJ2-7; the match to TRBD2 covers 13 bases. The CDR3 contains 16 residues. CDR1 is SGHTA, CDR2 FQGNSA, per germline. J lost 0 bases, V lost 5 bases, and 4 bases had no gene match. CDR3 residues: CASSTRTSGSSYEQYF. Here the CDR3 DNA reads TGTGCCAGCAGCACCCGGACTAGCGGGAGCTCCTACGAGCAGTACTTC.

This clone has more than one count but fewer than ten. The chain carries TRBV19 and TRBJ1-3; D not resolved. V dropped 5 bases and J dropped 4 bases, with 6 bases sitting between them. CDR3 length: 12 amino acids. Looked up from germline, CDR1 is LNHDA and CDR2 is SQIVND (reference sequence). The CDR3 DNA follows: TGTGCCAGTAGTGGCGGAGGAAACACCATATATTTT. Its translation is CASSGGGNTIYF.

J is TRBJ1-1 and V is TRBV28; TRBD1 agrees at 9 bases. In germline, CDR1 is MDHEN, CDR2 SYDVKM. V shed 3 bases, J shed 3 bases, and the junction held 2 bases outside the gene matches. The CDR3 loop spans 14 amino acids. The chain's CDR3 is CASSFWTGDTEAFF. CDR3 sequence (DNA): TGTGCCAGCAGTTTCTGGACAGGGGACACTGAAGCTTTCTTT.

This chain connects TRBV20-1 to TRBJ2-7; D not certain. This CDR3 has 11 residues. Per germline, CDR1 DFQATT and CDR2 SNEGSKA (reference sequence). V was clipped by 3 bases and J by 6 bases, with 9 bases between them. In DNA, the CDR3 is TGCAGTGCTAGCCGGACCGGCGAGCAGTACTTC. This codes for CSASRTGEQYF.

The CDR3 loop is CASSKGGQAAYGYTF. In nucleotides, the CDR3 is TGTGCCAGCAGCAAAGGGGGACAGGCTGCCTATGGCTACACCTTC. V is TRBV28 and J is TRBJ1-2; 8 nucleotides line up with TRBD1. The ends lost 6 bases at V and 4 bases at J; junction bases unmatched: 10. The germline V gene has CDR1 MDHEN and CDR2 SYDVKM. The length of the CDR3 is 15 residues.

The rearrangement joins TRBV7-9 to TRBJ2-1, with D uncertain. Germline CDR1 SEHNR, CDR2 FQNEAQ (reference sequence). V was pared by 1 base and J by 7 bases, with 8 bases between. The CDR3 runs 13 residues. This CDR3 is CASSLVGLNEQFF. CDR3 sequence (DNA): TGTGCCAGCAGCTTAGTGGGCCTGAATGAGCAGTTCTTC. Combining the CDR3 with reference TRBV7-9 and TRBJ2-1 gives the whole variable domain DTGVSQNPRHKITKRGQNVTFRCDPISEHNRLYWYRQTLGQGPEFLTYFQNEAQLEKSRLLSDRFSAERPKGSFSTLEIQRTEQGDSAMYLCASSLVGLNEQFFGPGTRLTVL.

CDR3 sequence (DNA): TGCGCCAGCAGCTTACCGGACTCCCCCGTCGGCTACGAGCAGTACTTC. Translation gives CASSLPDSPVGYEQYF. V gene TRBV5-1 combines with J gene TRBJ2-7; tentatively, D is TRBD2 (5 bases). V dropped 2 bases and J dropped 3 bases, with 18 bases sitting between them. This CDR3 is 16 amino acids long. Germline CDR1 SGHRS, CDR2 YFSETQ.

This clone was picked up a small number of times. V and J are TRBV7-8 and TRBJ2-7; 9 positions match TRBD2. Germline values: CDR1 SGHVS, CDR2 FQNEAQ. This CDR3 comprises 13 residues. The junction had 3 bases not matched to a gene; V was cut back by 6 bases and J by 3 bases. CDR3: CASRISGSYEQYF. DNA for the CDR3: TGTGCCAGCAGGATTAGCGGGAGCTACGAGCAGTACTTC.

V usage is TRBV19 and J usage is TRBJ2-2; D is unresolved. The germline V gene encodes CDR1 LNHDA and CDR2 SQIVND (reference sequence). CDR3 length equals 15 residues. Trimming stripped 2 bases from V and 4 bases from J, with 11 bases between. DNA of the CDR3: TGTGCCAGTAGTATACTACGGCCAGGCACCGGGGAGCTGTTTTTT. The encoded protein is CASSILRPGTGELFF.

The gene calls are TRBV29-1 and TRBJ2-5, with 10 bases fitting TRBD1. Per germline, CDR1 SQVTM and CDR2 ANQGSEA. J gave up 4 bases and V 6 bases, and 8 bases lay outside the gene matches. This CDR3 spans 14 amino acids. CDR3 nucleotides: TGCAGCGTGACCCGGGACAGGGGTGGAGAGACCCAGTACTTC. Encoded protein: CSVTRDRGGETQYF.

CDR3 residues: CAISEDRVEGYTF. Written as DNA, the CDR3 is TGTGCCATCAGTGAGGACAGGGTGGAGGGCTACACCTTC. The genes are TRBV10-3 and TRBJ1-2, with 7 bases aligning to TRBD1. Per germline, CDR1 ENHRY and CDR2 SYGVKD. The V segment lost 2 bases and the J segment 8 bases; nucleotides outside the gene matches: 5. The CDR3 sequence is 13 residues long.

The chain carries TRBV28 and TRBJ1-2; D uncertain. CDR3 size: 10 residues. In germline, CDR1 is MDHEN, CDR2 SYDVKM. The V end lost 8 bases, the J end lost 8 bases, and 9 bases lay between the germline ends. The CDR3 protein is CASLSRGYTF. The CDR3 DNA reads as TGTGCCAGCCTAAGCAGGGGCTACACCTTC.

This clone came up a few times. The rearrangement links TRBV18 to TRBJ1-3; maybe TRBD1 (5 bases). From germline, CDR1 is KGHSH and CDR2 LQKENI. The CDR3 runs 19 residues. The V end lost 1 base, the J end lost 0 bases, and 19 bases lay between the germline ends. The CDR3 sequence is CASSPREPGHSGSGNTIYF. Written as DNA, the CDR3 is TGTGCCAGCTCACCACGGGAACCCGGACACTCCGGCTCTGGAAACACCATATATTTT.

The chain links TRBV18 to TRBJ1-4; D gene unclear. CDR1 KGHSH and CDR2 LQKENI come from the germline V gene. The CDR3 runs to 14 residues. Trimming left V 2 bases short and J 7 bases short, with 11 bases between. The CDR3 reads CASSPTEGSEKLFF. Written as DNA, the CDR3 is TGTGCCAGCTCACCAACCGAAGGGAGTGAAAAACTGTTTTTT.

CDR3 in amino acids: CAWSGQGTLATIYEQYF. The CDR3 DNA sequence: TGTGCCTGGAGTGGACAGGGGACCTTAGCGACCATCTACGAGCAGTACTTC. J is TRBJ2-7 and V is TRBV30, with TRBD1 identical over 8 bases. CDR3 length equals 17 residues. Germline trimming cut 1 base from V and 3 bases from J; bases unmatched to any gene: 14. CDR1 is GTSNPN, CDR2 SVGIG, per germline (reference sequence).

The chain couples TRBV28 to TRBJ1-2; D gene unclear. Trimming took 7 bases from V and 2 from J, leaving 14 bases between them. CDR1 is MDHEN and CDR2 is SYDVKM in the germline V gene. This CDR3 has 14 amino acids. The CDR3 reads CASTLDGSNYGYTF. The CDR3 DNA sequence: TGTGCCAGCACCTTAGACGGTTCAAACTATGGCTACACCTTC.

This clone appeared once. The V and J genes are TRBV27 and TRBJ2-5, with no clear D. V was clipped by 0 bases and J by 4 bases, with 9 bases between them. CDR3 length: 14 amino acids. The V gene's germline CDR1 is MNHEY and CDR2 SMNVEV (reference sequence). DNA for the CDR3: TGTGCCAGCAGTTTATCGATTGCAGGAGAGACCCAGTACTTC. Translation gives CASSLSIAGETQYF.

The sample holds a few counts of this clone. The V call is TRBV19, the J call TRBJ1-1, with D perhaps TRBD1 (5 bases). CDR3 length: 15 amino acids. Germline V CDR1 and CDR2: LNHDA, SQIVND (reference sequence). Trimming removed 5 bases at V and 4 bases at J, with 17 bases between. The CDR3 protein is CASSVEGVFGTEAFF. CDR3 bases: TGTGCCAGTAGTGTCGAAGGGGTTTTTGGCACTGAAGCTTTCTTT.

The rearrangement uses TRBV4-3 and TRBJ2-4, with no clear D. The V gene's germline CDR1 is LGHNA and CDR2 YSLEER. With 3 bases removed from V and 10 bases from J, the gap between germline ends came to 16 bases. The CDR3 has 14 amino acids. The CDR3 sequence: CASSQGLAHPIQYF. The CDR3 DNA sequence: TGCGCCAGCAGCCAGGGCTTGGCTCATCCGATTCAGTACTTC.

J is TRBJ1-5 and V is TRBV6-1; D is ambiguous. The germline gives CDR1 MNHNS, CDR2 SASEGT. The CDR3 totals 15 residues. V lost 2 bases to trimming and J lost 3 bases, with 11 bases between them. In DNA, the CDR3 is TGTGCCAGCAGTGAACTCGGCGGACCCAATCAGCCCCAGCATTTT. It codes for CASSELGGPNQPQHF.

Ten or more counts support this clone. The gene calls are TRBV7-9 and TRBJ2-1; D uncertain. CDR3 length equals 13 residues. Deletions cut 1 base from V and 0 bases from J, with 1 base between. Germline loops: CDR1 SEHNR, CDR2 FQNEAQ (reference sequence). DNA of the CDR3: TGTGCCAGCAGCTTAGGCTCCTACAATGAGCAGTTCTTC. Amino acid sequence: CASSLGSYNEQFF.

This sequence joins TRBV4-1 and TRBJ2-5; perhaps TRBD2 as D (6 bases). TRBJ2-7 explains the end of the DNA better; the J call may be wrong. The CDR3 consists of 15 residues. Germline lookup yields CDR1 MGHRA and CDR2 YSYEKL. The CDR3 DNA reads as TGCGCCAGCAGCCAAGAGTCTAGCGCAACCTACGAGCAGTACTTC. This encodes CASSQESSATYEQYF.

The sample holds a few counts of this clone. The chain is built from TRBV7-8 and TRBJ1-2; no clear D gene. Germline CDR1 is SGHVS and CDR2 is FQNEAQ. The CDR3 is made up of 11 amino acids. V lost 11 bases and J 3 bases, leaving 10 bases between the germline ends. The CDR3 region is CASALHYGYTF. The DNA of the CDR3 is TGTGCCTCGGCGCTTCACTATGGCTACACCTTC. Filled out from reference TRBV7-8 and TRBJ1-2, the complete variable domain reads GAGVSQSPRYKVAKRGQDVALRCDPISGHVSLFWYQQALGQGPEFLTYFQNEAQLDKSGLPSDRFFAERPEGSVSTLKIQRTQQEDSAVYLCASALHYGYTFGSGTRLTVV.

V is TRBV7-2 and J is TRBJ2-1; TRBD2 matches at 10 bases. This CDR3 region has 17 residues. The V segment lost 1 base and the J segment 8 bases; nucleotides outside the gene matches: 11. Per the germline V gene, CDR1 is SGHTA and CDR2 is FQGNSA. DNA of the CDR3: TGTGCCAGCAGCTTAGAGGGGCGGCTAGCGGGAGTCGATGAGCAGTTCTTC. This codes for CASSLEGRLAGVDEQFF.

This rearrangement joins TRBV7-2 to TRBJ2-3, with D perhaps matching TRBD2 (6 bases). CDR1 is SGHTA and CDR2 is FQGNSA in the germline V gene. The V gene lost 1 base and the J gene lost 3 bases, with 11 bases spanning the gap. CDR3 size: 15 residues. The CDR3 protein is CASSLDTGSTDTQYF. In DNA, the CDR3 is TGTGCCAGCAGCTTAGATACCGGGAGTACAGATACGCAGTATTTT.

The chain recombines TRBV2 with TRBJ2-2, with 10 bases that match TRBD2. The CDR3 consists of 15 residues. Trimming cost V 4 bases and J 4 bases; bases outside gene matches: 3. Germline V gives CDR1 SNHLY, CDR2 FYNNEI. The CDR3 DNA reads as TGTGCCAGCAGTGCTAGCGGGAGAAGCACCGGGGAGCTGTTTTTT. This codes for CASSASGRSTGELFF.

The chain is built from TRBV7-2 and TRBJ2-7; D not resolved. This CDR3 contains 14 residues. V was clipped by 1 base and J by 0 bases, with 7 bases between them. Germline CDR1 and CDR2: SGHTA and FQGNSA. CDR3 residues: CASSLGRSSYEQYF. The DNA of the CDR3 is TGTGCCAGCAGCTTAGGCAGGAGCTCCTACGAGCAGTACTTC.